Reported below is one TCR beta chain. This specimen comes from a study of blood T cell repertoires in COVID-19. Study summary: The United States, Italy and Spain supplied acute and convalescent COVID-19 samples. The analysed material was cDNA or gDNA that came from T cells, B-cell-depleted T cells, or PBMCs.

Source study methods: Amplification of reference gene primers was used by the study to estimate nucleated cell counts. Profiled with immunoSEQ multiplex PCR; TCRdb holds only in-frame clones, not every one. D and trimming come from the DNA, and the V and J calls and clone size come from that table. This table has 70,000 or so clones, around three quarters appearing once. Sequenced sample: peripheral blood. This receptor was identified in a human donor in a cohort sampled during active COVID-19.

The CDR3 DNA reads as TGCGCCAGCAGCTCAGGGGACGGTTTCTTTGGCTACACCTTC. It specifies CASSSGDGFFGYTF. J is TRBJ1-2 and V is TRBV5-1; perhaps TRBD1 as D (6 bases). Between the trimmed V and J ends, which lost 3 bases and 7 bases, there was a span of 16 bases. Germline V CDR1 and CDR2: SGHRS, YFSETQ. The CDR3 is made up of 14 amino acids.